The clone carrying this T cell receptor (beta chain) appeared many times. Its antigen remains unidentified. This entry belongs to a study of spatial heterogeneity in lung cancer. Study-wide points: At tumor resection, ubiquitous expanded TCRs were detected in blood more often than later.

Germline trimming cut 0 bases from V and 7 bases from J; bases unmatched to any gene: 5. This CDR3 contains 15 residues. CDR1 and CDR2 (germline): SGHRS, YFSETQ. Via MiXCR, TCRdb re-called the 5' RACE reads, giving one row per CDR3 protein. The table records roughly 48,000 distinct CDR3 sequences, less than 6% of them present only once. Time point in this sample: sample taken at primary tumor resection. The chain recombines TRBV5-1 with TRBJ1-5; TRBD1 matches 9 bases. The sequence was obtained from a male donor with early-stage non-small cell lung cancer. The sequencing used PBMCs, collected at surgery. The chain's CDR3 is CASSLGTGEGQPQHF. The DNA for the CDR3 is TGCGCCAGCAGCTTGGGGACAGGGGAAGGCCAGCCCCAGCATTTT.